These 32 T cell receptor beta chains came from one sample sequenced in a study of identical twins. A single record per CDR3 protein comes from TCRdb applying MiXCR to the 5' RACE reads. The sample comprises around 140,000 distinct CDR3 sequences, roughly 3.5% of which are singletons, and roughly 8% rests with the top ten. What was sequenced was memory T cells sorted from blood. Source of these receptors: a young man in good health.

In this sample, this clonotype turned up many times. The rearrangement uses TRBV7-2 and TRBJ2-2; TRBD2 aligns across 7 bases. Per the germline V gene, CDR1 is SGHTA and CDR2 is FQGNSA. This CDR3 has 14 amino acids. V was clipped by 4 bases and J by 7 bases; unmatched bases: 6. CDR3 in DNA: TGTGCCAGCAGCTCCCAACTAGCGATCGGGGAGCTGTTTTTT. It is translated as CASSSQLAIGELFF.

In this sample, this clonotype turned up many times. The V call is TRBV28, the J call TRBJ1-2, with D uncertain. This CDR3 is built from 12 residues. V was shortened by 5 bases and J by 7 bases, with 11 bases between the two germline ends. Looked up from germline, CDR1 is MDHEN and CDR2 is SYDVKM. The CDR3 DNA reads TGTGCCAGCAGTCGGGAAAGGCGTGGCTACACCTTC. Translation gives CASSRERRGYTF.

This clonotype came up many times. J is TRBJ1-2 and V is TRBV7-2, with D possibly TRBD1 on 5 matching bases. The V and J ends lost 2 bases and 3 bases respectively, with 19 bases between them. Germline loops: CDR1 SGHTA, CDR2 FQGNSA. This CDR3 spans 17 amino acids. The CDR3 loop is CASSLSSMGELYYGYTF. For the CDR3, the DNA is TGTGCCAGCAGCTTAAGTTCAATGGGGGAACTATACTATGGCTACACCTTC.

This clonotype came up many times. V is TRBV5-6 and J is TRBJ2-3, with 7 bases identical to TRBD2. V was pared by 4 bases and J by 6 bases, with 8 bases of the junction left unmatched. CDR3 length equals 14 residues. Germline CDR1 reads SGHDT; CDR2 reads YYEEEE. The DNA of the CDR3 is TGTGCCAGCAGCCTCCCCGGGCGGGGGGATACGCAGTATTTT. Translated: CASSLPGRGDTQYF. Supplemented by reference TRBV5-6 and TRBJ2-3, the full variable domain reads DAGVTQSPTHLIKTRGQQVTLRCSPKSGHDTVSWYQQALGQGPQFIFQYYEEEERQRGNFPDRFSGHQFPNYSSELNVNALLLGDSALYLCASSLPGRGDTQYFGPGTRLTVL.

A few counts support this clonotype. The genes are TRBV18 and TRBJ2-1; possibly TRBD1 for D (6 bases). The germline V gene has CDR1 KGHSH and CDR2 LQKENI. Trimming cost V 4 bases and J 4 bases, with 14 bases left between them. There are 15 residues in the CDR3. The CDR3 DNA is TGTGCCAGCTCACTCTCCGGGACACCTTACAATGAGCAGTTCTTC. Its protein product is CASSLSGTPYNEQFF.

This clonotype was detected ten times or more. CDR3 DNA: TGTGCCAGCAGTTTAGGTGGGCGGGCAGATACGCAGTATTTT. It translates to CASSLGGRADTQYF. This rearrangement joins TRBV12-3 or TRBV12-4 to TRBJ2-3; TRBD2 might be the D (5 bases). CDR3 length: 14 residues. Trimming shortened V by 1 base and J by 4 bases, and 9 bases separated the two germline ends.

This clonotype was counted at least ten times. The genes are TRBV9 and TRBJ2-1; D gene uncertain. Germline V gene sequence: CDR1 SGDLS, CDR2 YYNGEE. Trimming stripped 0 bases from V and 6 bases from J, with 7 bases between. The CDR3 is 13 amino acids. The CDR3 is CASSVDLPNEQFF. CDR3 nucleotide sequence: TGTGCCAGCAGCGTAGATCTCCCCAATGAGCAGTTCTTC. The full variable domain, rest sourced from reference TRBV9 and TRBJ2-1, is DSGVTQTPKHLITATGQRVTLRCSPRSGDLSVYWYQQSLDQGLQFLIQYYNGEERAKGNILERFSAQQFPDLHSELNLSSLELGDSALYFCASSVDLPNEQFFGPGTRLTVL.

The V call is TRBV12-3 or TRBV12-4, the J call TRBJ2-6; the D gene could be TRBD1 or TRBD2 (5 bases each). The CDR3 contains 17 residues. V was clipped by 2 bases and J by 0 bases, with 11 bases between them. CDR3 loop: CASSLTGASSGANVLTF. CDR3 nucleotides: TGTGCCAGCAGTTTAACCGGGGCAAGCTCTGGGGCCAACGTCCTGACTTTC.

This clonotype was found many times. This chain joins TRBV7-8 and TRBJ2-1, with 7 bases fitting TRBD2. Per the germline V gene, CDR1 is SGHVS and CDR2 is FQNEAQ. Trimming removed 5 bases from V and 6 bases from J; junction bases left unmatched: 16. The CDR3 spans 17 residues. The CDR3 loop is CASSQFRSSGNPNEQFF. As DNA, the CDR3 is TGTGCCAGCAGCCAGTTTCGGTCAAGCGGGAACCCCAATGAGCAGTTCTTC.

The table lists this clonotype with many counts. The J gene is TRBJ2-5, the V gene TRBV5-1, with a possible D match to TRBD2 (5 bases). The CDR3 contains 12 residues. V was shortened by 5 bases and J by 5 bases, with 10 bases between the two germline ends. The germline gives CDR1 SGHRS, CDR2 YFSETQ. The CDR3 loop is CASSSELETQYF. The CDR3 nucleotides are TGCGCCAGCAGTAGCGAGCTTGAGACCCAGTACTTC.

The chain joins TRBV10-3 to TRBJ1-3; unclear D gene. CDR1 is ENHRY and CDR2 is SYGVKD in the germline V gene. Trimming removed 0 bases at V and 6 bases at J, with 15 bases between. This CDR3 is 16 amino acids long. CDR3 region: CAISESGLPLLNTIYF. CDR3 bases: TGTGCCATCAGTGAGTCCGGGCTTCCGCTTCTAAACACCATATATTTT.

Many counts were recorded for this clonotype. This chain connects TRBV7-9 to TRBJ1-1; D not certain. This CDR3 has 14 amino acids. Germline V gives CDR1 SEHNR, CDR2 FQNEAQ (reference sequence). V was pared by 5 bases and J by 5 bases, with 15 bases between. The chain's CDR3 is CASSPWLGKTEAFF. For the CDR3, the DNA is TGTGCCAGCAGCCCGTGGCTGGGGAAGACTGAAGCTTTCTTT.

CDR3 sequence reads: CASTKGLAGENEQFF. In nucleotides, the CDR3 is TGTGCCAGCACCAAAGGACTAGCGGGAGAGAATGAGCAGTTCTTC. J is TRBJ2-1 and V is TRBV6-1, with TRBD2 matching over 13 bases. The germline V gene encodes CDR1 MNHNS and CDR2 SASEGT. J lost 7 bases, V lost 7 bases, and 7 bases had no gene match. The CDR3 runs to 15 residues.

This clonotype has a count of ten or more. The CDR3 coding sequence is TGCAGTGCTAGCCGGCGGGGGGCGTCCATTCAGTACTTC. Encoded protein: CSASRRGASIQYF. The chain couples TRBV20-1 to TRBJ2-4; TRBD2 matches 8 bases. The V gene's germline CDR1 is DFQATT and CDR2 SNEGSKA (reference sequence). This CDR3 has 13 residues. With V trimmed by 3 bases and J by 9 bases, 7 bases remained unmatched.

This clonotype was seen ten or more times. The CDR3 protein is CASSPSGAAPGELFF. CDR3 bases: TGTGCCAGCAGCCCAAGCGGGGCAGCGCCCGGGGAGCTGTTTTTT. The gene calls are TRBV7-8 and TRBJ2-2; 7 nucleotides align to TRBD2. The ends lost 5 bases at V and 6 bases at J; junction bases unmatched: 9. This CDR3 contains 15 residues. Germline V gene lookup returns CDR1 SGHVS and CDR2 FQNEAQ.

This clonotype was counted many times. The chain carries TRBV12-3 or TRBV12-4 and TRBJ1-3; D is uncertain. The CDR3 loop spans 15 amino acids. V was clipped by 6 bases and J by 2 bases, with 14 bases between them. The CDR3 is CASRPVQRTGNTIYF. In DNA, the CDR3 is TGTGCCAGCAGACCTGTACAGAGGACTGGAAACACCATATATTTT.

The V and J genes are TRBV7-2 and TRBJ2-3; possible D gene TRBD2, 5 bases. Germline CDR1 reads SGHTA; CDR2 reads FQGNSA. V lost 5 bases and J 4 bases, leaving 16 bases between the germline ends. This CDR3 comprises 15 residues. CDR3 in DNA: TGTGCCAGCAGCCGCGGCCGAGGGAATTCAGATACGCAGTATTTT. Translated: CASSRGRGNSDTQYF.

Concerning this clonotype itself: Given a much more abundant clone one base away, this may be a read error. This chain connects TRBV5-1 to TRBJ1-5; maybe TRBD1 (6 bases). V gave up 3 bases and J gave up 7 bases, with 17 bases separating them. Germline V lookup: CDR1 SGHRS, CDR2 YFSETQ. The CDR3 is 15 amino acids. The CDR3 is CASSWVGTQGQPQHF. The CDR3 coding sequence is TGCGCCAGCAGCTGGGTAGGGACTCAGGGGCAGCCCCAGCATTTT.

This clonotype came up many times. The rearrangement uses TRBV7-9 and TRBJ2-2; 7 bases fit TRBD2. V gave up 5 bases and J gave up 4 bases; unmatched junction bases: 10. The CDR3 has 16 amino acids. Germline loops: CDR1 SEHNR, CDR2 FQNEAQ (reference sequence). CDR3 DNA: TGTGCCAGCAGCCCCCTAAGCGGGAAGGGCACCGGGGAGCTGTTTTTT. This encodes CASSPLSGKGTGELFF.

This clonotype was seen repeatedly, ten times or more. The chain joins TRBV18 to TRBJ2-3; D is perhaps TRBD2 (5 bases). CDR1 is KGHSH, CDR2 LQKENI, per germline. V was pared by 4 bases and J by 4 bases, with 12 bases between. This CDR3 region has 14 residues. For the CDR3, the DNA is TGTGCCAGCTCACTGGCGGTCGGGGCAGATACGCAGTATTTT. Protein product: CASSLAVGADTQYF.

This clonotype was counted many times. The V gene is TRBV6-1, the J gene TRBJ2-3; D tentatively fits TRBD1 or TRBD2 (6 bases each). The CDR3 sequence is 16 residues long. Germline CDR1 and CDR2: MNHNS and SASEGT. V was pared by 10 bases and J by 0 bases, with 20 bases between. CDR3 sequence (DNA): TGTGCCAACAGGTTGGGGGCGGGGAGAAGCACAGATACGCAGTATTTT. Translation gives CANRLGAGRSTDTQYF.

This clonotype was picked up a small number of times. The chain employs TRBV9 and TRBJ2-1, with D unclear. Trimming removed 0 bases at V and 5 bases at J, with 12 bases between. Germline lookup yields CDR1 SGDLS and CDR2 YYNGEE. This CDR3 is built from 15 residues. The CDR3 spells CASSVALSRNNEQFF. In DNA, the CDR3 is TGTGCCAGCAGCGTAGCTCTGTCTCGCAACAATGAGCAGTTCTTC.

There are many counts of this clonotype. The chain is built from TRBV20-1 and TRBJ1-5; 8 nucleotides agree with TRBD1. This CDR3 is built from 17 residues. Germline loops: CDR1 DFQATT, CDR2 SNEGSKA (reference sequence). V lost 0 bases, J lost 3 bases, and 10 bases stayed unmatched. The CDR3 region is CSARDPGRGRNNQPQHF. Written as DNA, the CDR3 is TGCAGTGCTAGAGATCCGGGCAGGGGGCGAAACAATCAGCCCCAGCATTTT.

This clonotype was recorded at least ten times. The rearrangement joins TRBV20-1 to TRBJ2-1; 10 bases match TRBD2. The CDR3 extends over 15 amino acids. The V gene end was trimmed by 0 bases and the J gene end by 3 bases; junction bases not matched to a gene: 2. From germline, CDR1 is DFQATT and CDR2 SNEGSKA (reference sequence). CDR3 amino acids: CSARDPSGSYNEQFF. CDR3 DNA: TGCAGTGCTAGAGATCCTAGCGGGAGCTACAATGAGCAGTTCTTC.

This clonotype has ten or more counts. The chain combines TRBV5-1 with TRBJ1-2, with a weak D call TRBD1 (6 bases). Trimming took off 0 bases at V and 6 bases at J, with 15 bases between the two ends. The CDR3 runs 15 residues. The germline V gene encodes CDR1 SGHRS and CDR2 YFSETQ. The CDR3 DNA follows: TGCGCCAGCAGCTTGGCACAGGGCCCCACTAATGGCTACACCTTC. This encodes CASSLAQGPTNGYTF.

This clonotype showed up many times. This rearrangement joins TRBV18 to TRBJ2-5, with D perhaps being TRBD1 or TRBD2 (5 bases each). The CDR3 runs to 13 residues. The germline V gene has CDR1 KGHSH and CDR2 LQKENI. V lost 0 bases and J lost 4, with 6 bases in between. The DNA of the CDR3 is TGTGCCAGCTCACCACCGAGGGGAGAGACCCAGTACTTC. Its protein product is CASSPPRGETQYF.

The V gene is TRBV20-1, the J gene TRBJ2-5; D gene uncertain. There are 13 residues in the CDR3. CDR1 DFQATT and CDR2 SNEGSKA come from the germline V gene (reference sequence). The V and J ends lost 2 bases and 5 bases respectively, with 12 bases between them. The CDR3 spells CSARRQPEETQYF. CDR3 DNA: TGCAGTGCTAGACGGCAGCCAGAGGAGACCCAGTACTTC.

This clonotype was observed at least ten times. This chain joins TRBV3-1 and TRBJ2-6; unclear D gene. V lost 3 bases to trimming and J lost 2 bases, with 8 bases between them. The germline CDR1 and CDR2 sequences are LGHDT and YNNKEL (reference sequence). The CDR3 is 15 amino acids. The CDR3 region has the DNA TGTGCCAGCAGCCAGAGGAGCCCTGGGGCCAACGTCCTGACTTTC. This sequence encodes CASSQRSPGANVLTF.

This clonotype has at least ten counts. This chain uses TRBV15 with TRBJ2-2; the D is unclear. V was shortened by 0 bases and J by 3 bases, with 8 bases between the two germline ends. The CDR3 spans 15 residues. The V gene's germline CDR1 is LNHNV and CDR2 YYDKDF (reference sequence). CDR3 in DNA: TGTGCCACCAGCAGAGAGAGGCGAGACACCGGGGAGCTGTTTTTT. Its translation is CATSRERRDTGELFF.

This clonotype showed up many times. The chain couples TRBV6-6 to TRBJ2-4; D is ambiguous. The germline V gene encodes CDR1 MNHNY and CDR2 SVGAGI (reference sequence). The germline V and J ends were trimmed by 7 bases and 3 bases, with 7 bases remaining between them. This CDR3 region has 12 residues. As DNA, the CDR3 is TGTGCCAGCACGGAAGACAAAAACATTCAGTACTTC. Translated: CASTEDKNIQYF.

This clonotype was seen repeatedly, ten times or more. This sequence joins TRBV5-1 and TRBJ2-1, with TRBD2 matching 11 bases. CDR1 and CDR2 (germline): SGHRS, YFSETQ. V shed 5 bases, J shed 6 bases, and the junction held 7 bases outside the gene matches. This CDR3 has 15 amino acids. The CDR3 here is CASRPPSGRLNEQFF. The CDR3 DNA follows: TGCGCCAGCAGGCCTCCTAGCGGGAGGCTCAATGAGCAGTTCTTC.

The chain recombines TRBV7-7 with TRBJ2-2; tentatively, D is TRBD1 or TRBD2 (6 bases each). Germline V CDR1 and CDR2: SSHAT, FNYEAQ (reference sequence). V dropped 5 bases and J dropped 5 bases, with 15 bases sitting between them. The CDR3 covers 15 residues. The CDR3 DNA reads TGTGCCAGCAGCCAAACCTGGAGGGGGACCGGGGAGCTGTTTTTT. Protein: CASSQTWRGTGELFF.